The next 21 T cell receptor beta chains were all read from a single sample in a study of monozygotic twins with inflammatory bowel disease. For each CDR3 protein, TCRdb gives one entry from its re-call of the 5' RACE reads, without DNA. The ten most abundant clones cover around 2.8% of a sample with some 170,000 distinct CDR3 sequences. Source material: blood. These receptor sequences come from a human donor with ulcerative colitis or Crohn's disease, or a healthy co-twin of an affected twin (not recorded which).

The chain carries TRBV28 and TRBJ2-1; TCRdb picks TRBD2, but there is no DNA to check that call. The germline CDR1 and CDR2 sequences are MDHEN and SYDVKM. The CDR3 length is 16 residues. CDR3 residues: CASSFQLAGYYNEQFF.

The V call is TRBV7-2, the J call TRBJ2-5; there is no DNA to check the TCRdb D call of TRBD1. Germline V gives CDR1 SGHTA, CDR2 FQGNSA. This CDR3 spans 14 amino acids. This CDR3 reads CASSPPWGRKTQYF.

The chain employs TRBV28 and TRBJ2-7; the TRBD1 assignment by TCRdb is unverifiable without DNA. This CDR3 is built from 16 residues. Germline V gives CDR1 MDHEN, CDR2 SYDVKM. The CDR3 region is CASSFNRVRQTYEQYF.

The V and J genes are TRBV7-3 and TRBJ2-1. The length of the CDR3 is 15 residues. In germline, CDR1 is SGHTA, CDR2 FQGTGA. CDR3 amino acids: CASSLFLGTYNEQFF.

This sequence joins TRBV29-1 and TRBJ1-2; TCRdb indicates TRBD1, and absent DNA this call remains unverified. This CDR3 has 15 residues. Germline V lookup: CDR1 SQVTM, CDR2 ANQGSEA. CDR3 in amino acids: CSAKNRDSVFYGYTF.

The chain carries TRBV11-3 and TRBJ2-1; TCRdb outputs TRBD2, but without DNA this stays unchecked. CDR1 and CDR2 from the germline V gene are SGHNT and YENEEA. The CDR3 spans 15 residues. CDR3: CASSPGRGRYNEQFF. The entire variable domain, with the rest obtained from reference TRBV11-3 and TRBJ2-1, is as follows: EAGVVQSPRYKIIEKKQPVAFWCNPISGHNTLYWYLQNLGQGPELLIRYENEEAVDDSQLPKDRFSAERLKGVDSTLKIQPAELGDSAVYLCASSPGRGRYNEQFFGPGTRLTVL.

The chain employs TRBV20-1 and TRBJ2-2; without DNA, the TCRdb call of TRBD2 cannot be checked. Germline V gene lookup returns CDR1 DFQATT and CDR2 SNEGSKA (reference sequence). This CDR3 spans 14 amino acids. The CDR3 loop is CSAREAGNTGELFF.

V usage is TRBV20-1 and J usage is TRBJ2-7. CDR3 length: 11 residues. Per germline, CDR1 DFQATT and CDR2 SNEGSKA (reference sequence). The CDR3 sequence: CSAAYGDEQYF.

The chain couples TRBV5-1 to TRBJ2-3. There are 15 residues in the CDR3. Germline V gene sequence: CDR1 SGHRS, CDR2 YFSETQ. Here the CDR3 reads CASSLVSSTTDTQYF.

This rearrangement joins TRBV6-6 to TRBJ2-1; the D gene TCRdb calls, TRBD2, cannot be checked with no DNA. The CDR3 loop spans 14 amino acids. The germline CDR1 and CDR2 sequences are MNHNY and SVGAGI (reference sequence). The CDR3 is CASSYSREGNEQFF.

The CDR3 region is CATSRVGGSSYNEQFF. This sequence joins TRBV15 and TRBJ2-1. Looked up from germline, CDR1 is LNHNV and CDR2 is YYDKDF (reference sequence). CDR3 length equals 16 residues.

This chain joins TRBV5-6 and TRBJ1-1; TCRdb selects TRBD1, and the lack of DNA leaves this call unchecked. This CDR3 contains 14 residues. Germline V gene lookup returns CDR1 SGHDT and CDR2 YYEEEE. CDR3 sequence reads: CASNTGVLDTEAFF.

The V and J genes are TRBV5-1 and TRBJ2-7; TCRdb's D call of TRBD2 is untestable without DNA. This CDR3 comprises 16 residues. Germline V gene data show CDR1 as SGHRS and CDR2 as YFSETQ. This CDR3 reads CASSFTGTSGAYEQYF.

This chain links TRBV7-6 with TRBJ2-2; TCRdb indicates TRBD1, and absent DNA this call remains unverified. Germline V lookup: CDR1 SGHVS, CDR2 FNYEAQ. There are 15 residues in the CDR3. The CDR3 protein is CASSLAGAVAGELFF. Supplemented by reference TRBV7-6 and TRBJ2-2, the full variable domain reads GAGVSQSPRYKVTKRGQDVALRCDPISGHVSLYWYRQALGQGPEFLTYFNYEAQQDKSGLPNDRFSAERPEGSISTLTIQRTEQRDSAMYRCASSLAGAVAGELFFGEGSRLTVL.

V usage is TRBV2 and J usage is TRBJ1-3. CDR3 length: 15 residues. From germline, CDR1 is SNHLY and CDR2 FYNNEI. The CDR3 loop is CASSEFQGFGNTIYF.

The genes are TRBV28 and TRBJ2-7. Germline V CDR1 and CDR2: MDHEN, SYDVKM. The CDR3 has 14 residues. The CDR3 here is CASSFETGPYEQYF.

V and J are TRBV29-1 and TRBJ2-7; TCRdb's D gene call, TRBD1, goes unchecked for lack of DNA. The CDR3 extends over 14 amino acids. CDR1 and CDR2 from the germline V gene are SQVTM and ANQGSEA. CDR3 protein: CSVEERGGSYEQYF.

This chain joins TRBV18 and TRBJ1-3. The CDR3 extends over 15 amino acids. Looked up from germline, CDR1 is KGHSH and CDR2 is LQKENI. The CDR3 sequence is CASSRAGSSGNTIYF.

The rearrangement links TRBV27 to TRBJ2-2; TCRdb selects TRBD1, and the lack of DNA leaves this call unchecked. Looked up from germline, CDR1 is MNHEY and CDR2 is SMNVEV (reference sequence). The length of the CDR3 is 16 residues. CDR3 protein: CASSSGQGPWTGELFF.

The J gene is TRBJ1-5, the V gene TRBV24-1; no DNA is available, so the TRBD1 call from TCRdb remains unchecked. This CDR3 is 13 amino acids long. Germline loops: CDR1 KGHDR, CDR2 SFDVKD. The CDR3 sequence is CATSQGGGQPQHF.

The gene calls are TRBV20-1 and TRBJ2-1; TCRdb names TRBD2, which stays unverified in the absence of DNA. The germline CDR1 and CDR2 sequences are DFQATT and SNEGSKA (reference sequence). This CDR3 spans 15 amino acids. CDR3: CSAKTSGSSYNEQFF.